This T cell receptor (beta chain) was found in a study of T cells in Graves' hyperthyroidism and ophthalmopathy. V lost 7 bases, J lost 3 bases, and 7 bases stayed unmatched. This CDR3 is built from 16 residues. TCR beta CDR3 regions were amplified from RNA. The TCR CDR3 first-round RT-PCR relied on the HTBI primer set. TCRdb redid the calling of the multiplex PCR reads with MiXCR, one entry per CDR3 protein. This repertoire shows about 380,000 distinct CDR3 sequences, approximately 13% found once; its top ten account for roughly 11%. What was sequenced was blood. The chain links TRBV12-3 or TRBV12-4 to TRBJ2-2; 11 nucleotides agree with TRBD2. This sequence was found in a woman aged 55-75 years with Graves' hyperthyroidism. The CDR3 reads CASIDGLAGYTGELFF. The CDR3 DNA reads TGTGCCAGCATCGACGGACTAGCGGGTTACACCGGGGAGCTGTTTTTT.